A selection of T cell receptor beta chains follows, all from one sample in a study of cytomegalovirus exposure and HLA in healthy donors. Here immunoSEQ multiplex PCR was the method, and the copy in TCRdb shows in-frame clones only, minus some. Of around 45,000 clones detected, roughly nine tenths appear once; the ten largest clones hold roughly 5.3%. Sample: PBMCs. The receptors derive from a man aged 18-30 years in good health and CMV-seronegative. Both conserved end residues are part of each CDR3. The order of the fields is V gene, clone size, J gene, D gene, CDR3 DNA, CDR3 protein. The D gene is left open where the match is weak. Rows may omit the clone size; those that give it use once, few, many or a size class.

v_call: TRBV5-4; clone_size: once; j_call: TRBJ2-1; d_call: -; cdr3_nt: TGTGCCAGCAGCTTATCTGGACTGGCGCCCAATGAGCAGTTCTTC; cdr3_aa: CASSLSGLAPNEQFF
v_call: TRBV28; clone_size: -; j_call: TRBJ1-5; d_call: TRBD1; cdr3_nt: TGTGCCAGCAGTTTATGGACAGGGAGGCAGCCCCAGCATTTT; cdr3_aa: CASSLWTGRQPQHF
v_call: TRBV7-2; clone_size: -; j_call: TRBJ2-7; d_call: TRBD1; cdr3_nt: TGTGCCAGCAGCGTAGACAGGGGTGGCGAGCAGTACTTC; cdr3_aa: CASSVDRGGEQYF
v_call: TRBV6-5; clone_size: -; j_call: TRBJ1-4; d_call: -; cdr3_nt: TGTGCCAGCAGTTACTCGAGGCATACAACTAATGAAAAACTGTTTTTT; cdr3_aa: CASSYSRHTTNEKLFF
v_call: TRBV28; clone_size: -; j_call: TRBJ1-1; d_call: TRBD1; cdr3_nt: TGTGCCAGCATCCCAGGGGGAGAGTACACTGAAGCTTTCTTT; cdr3_aa: CASIPGGEYTEAFF
v_call: TRBV5-1; clone_size: -; j_call: TRBJ2-7; d_call: TRBD2; cdr3_nt: TGCGCCAGCAGCTTGGACGGGACTAGCTATTACGAGCAGTACTTC; cdr3_aa: CASSLDGTSYYEQYF
v_call: TRBV6-5; clone_size: -; j_call: TRBJ2-1; d_call: TRBD1; cdr3_nt: TGTGCCAGCAGCATTGGGACAGGGCCGATCAATGAGCAGTTCTTC; cdr3_aa: CASSIGTGPINEQFF
v_call: TRBV18; clone_size: -; j_call: TRBJ2-6; d_call: TRBD1; cdr3_nt: TGTGCCAGCTCACCACGACAGGGGGCGGCTGGGGCCAACGTCCTGACTTTC; cdr3_aa: CASSPRQGAAGANVLTF
v_call: TRBV18; clone_size: -; j_call: TRBJ2-3; d_call: TRBD2; cdr3_nt: TGTGCCAGCTCACCACTGGCTAGCGGGGGTGCAGATACGCAGTATTTT; cdr3_aa: CASSPLASGGADTQYF
v_call: TRBV5-1; clone_size: once; j_call: TRBJ2-5; d_call: -; cdr3_nt: TGCGCCAGCAGCTTGGAGCTAGTCGAGACCCAGTACTTC; cdr3_aa: CASSLELVETQYF
v_call: TRBV6-1; clone_size: -; j_call: TRBJ2-7; d_call: TRBD1; cdr3_nt: TGTGCCAGCAGTGCCGATGGACAGGGAACCTACGAGCAGTACTTC; cdr3_aa: CASSADGQGTYEQYF
v_call: TRBV13; clone_size: -; j_call: TRBJ2-5; d_call: -; cdr3_nt: TGTGCCAGCAGCTTAAGCAGGGCCGAGACCCAGTACTTC; cdr3_aa: CASSLSRAETQYF
v_call: TRBV5-4; clone_size: -; j_call: TRBJ2-5; d_call: TRBD1; cdr3_nt: TGTGCCAGCAGCTCGGACAGGGTCGGGACCCAGTACTTC; cdr3_aa: CASSSDRVGTQYF
v_call: TRBV7-2; clone_size: -; j_call: TRBJ2-3; d_call: TRBD2; cdr3_nt: TGTGCCAGCAGTCGGACTAGCGGGGGGGTGGATACGCAGTATTTT; cdr3_aa: CASSRTSGGVDTQYF
v_call: TRBV2; clone_size: -; j_call: TRBJ2-7; d_call: TRBD1; cdr3_nt: TGTGCCAGCAGTGTCCTGACAGGGGTAGGCGAGCAGTACTTC; cdr3_aa: CASSVLTGVGEQYF
v_call: TRBV7-9; clone_size: -; j_call: TRBJ2-1; d_call: -; cdr3_nt: TGTGCCAGCAGCTTCCCGGGGAGCTACAATGAGCAGTTCTTC; cdr3_aa: CASSFPGSYNEQFF
v_call: TRBV5-4; clone_size: -; j_call: TRBJ2-3; d_call: TRBD2; cdr3_nt: TGTGCCAGCAGCTTCCGTCTAGCGGGAGGGCCGGGGGAAACAGATACGCAGTATTTT; cdr3_aa: CASSFRLAGGPGETDTQYF
v_call: TRBV6-1; clone_size: -; j_call: TRBJ2-7; d_call: -; cdr3_nt: TGTGCCAGCAGTGCCACAGGGTACGAGCAGTACTTC; cdr3_aa: CASSATGYEQYF
v_call: TRBV5-8; clone_size: -; j_call: TRBJ2-6; d_call: -; cdr3_nt: TGTGCCAGCAGCTTCGACAGATCTGGGGCCAACGTCCTGACTTTC; cdr3_aa: CASSFDRSGANVLTF
v_call: TRBV5-1; clone_size: -; j_call: TRBJ2-7; d_call: TRBD2; cdr3_nt: TGCGCCAGCAGCCCCGGACTAGCGGGATCCTACGAGCAGTACTTC; cdr3_aa: CASSPGLAGSYEQYF
v_call: TRBV6-5; clone_size: -; j_call: TRBJ1-1; d_call: -; cdr3_nt: TGTGCCAGCAGTTACAGGCAGGGGCCTGAAGCTTTCTTT; cdr3_aa: CASSYRQGPEAFF
v_call: TRBV2; clone_size: -; j_call: TRBJ2-1; d_call: -; cdr3_nt: TGTGCCAGCCGGAGCTCCTACAATGAGCAGTTCTTC; cdr3_aa: CASRSSYNEQFF
v_call: TRBV6-6; clone_size: -; j_call: TRBJ2-7; d_call: -; cdr3_nt: TGTGCCAGCAGTTCTACCGGACAAGTATCGCAGTACTTC; cdr3_aa: CASSSTGQVSQYF
v_call: TRBV6-5; clone_size: -; j_call: TRBJ1-5; d_call: -; cdr3_nt: TGTGCCAGCAGGCCGCTTAGTCGTCAGCCCCAGCATTTT; cdr3_aa: CASRPLSRQPQHF
v_call: TRBV25-1; clone_size: -; j_call: TRBJ2-4; d_call: -; cdr3_nt: TGTGCCAGCAGTGACTGGGGTGGGGAGGACATTCAGTACTTC; cdr3_aa: CASSDWGGEDIQYF
v_call: TRBV5-1; clone_size: -; j_call: TRBJ2-2; d_call: TRBD2; cdr3_nt: TGCGCCAGCAGCTCTAGCGGGGGGGTCACCGGGGAGCTGTTTTTT; cdr3_aa: CASSSSGGVTGELFF
v_call: TRBV5-1; clone_size: -; j_call: TRBJ2-3; d_call: TRBD1; cdr3_nt: TGCGCCAGCAGCTTGGGAGGGACAGGCTCCACAGATACGCAGTATTTT; cdr3_aa: CASSLGGTGSTDTQYF
v_call: TRBV7-2; clone_size: once; j_call: TRBJ2-1; d_call: -; cdr3_nt: TGTGCCAGCAGCCTGCCGGGACTCCAGATTGAGCAGTTCTTC; cdr3_aa: CASSLPGLQIEQFF
v_call: TRBV19; clone_size: -; j_call: TRBJ2-4; d_call: TRBD1; cdr3_nt: TGTGCCAGTAGCGAGGAGGGACAGGGGGCCTCGGGAGCCAAAAACATTCAGTACTTC; cdr3_aa: CASSEEGQGASGAKNIQYF
v_call: TRBV6-4; clone_size: -; j_call: TRBJ2-7; d_call: TRBD2; cdr3_nt: TGTGCCAGCAGTTACCCCGGGGGGATGTTCTCCTACGAGCAGTACTTC; cdr3_aa: CASSYPGGMFSYEQYF
v_call: TRBV5-4; clone_size: -; j_call: TRBJ2-3; d_call: -; cdr3_nt: TGTGCCAGCAGCTTATCCGGGACTGCCATAGATACGCAGTATTTT; cdr3_aa: CASSLSGTAIDTQYF
v_call: TRBV11-1; clone_size: -; j_call: TRBJ2-2; d_call: TRBD1; cdr3_nt: TGTGCCAGCAGCTCAGATTTAGGGGGCCACACCGGGGAGCTGTTTTTT; cdr3_aa: CASSSDLGGHTGELFF
v_call: TRBV6-5; clone_size: -; j_call: TRBJ1-1; d_call: -; cdr3_nt: TGTGCCAGCAGTCCAGGCCGAGAAGCTTTCTTT; cdr3_aa: CASSPGREAFF
v_call: TRBV5-1; clone_size: -; j_call: TRBJ2-1; d_call: -; cdr3_nt: TGCGCCAGCAGCTTGGGAGGTTCACAGGGAAATGAGCAGTTCTTC; cdr3_aa: CASSLGGSQGNEQFF
v_call: TRBV2; clone_size: -; j_call: TRBJ1-4; d_call: -; cdr3_nt: TGTGCCAGCAGCAAAGCCGGGGAAAAACTGTTTTTT; cdr3_aa: CASSKAGEKLFF
v_call: TRBV7-6; clone_size: -; j_call: TRBJ2-2; d_call: -; cdr3_nt: TGTGCCAGCAGCTTACCAGGGGCAAGATTCGCCGGGGAGCTGTTTTTT; cdr3_aa: CASSLPGARFAGELFF
v_call: TRBV4-2; clone_size: once; j_call: TRBJ1-1; d_call: -; cdr3_nt: TGTGCCAGCAGCCAACCCCCCGGGACAACTAGGAACACTGAAGCTTTCTTT; cdr3_aa: CASSQPPGTTRNTEAFF
v_call: TRBV2; clone_size: -; j_call: TRBJ1-6; d_call: -; cdr3_nt: TGTGCCCGACGGGAGGGGCAGGGGAATAATTCACCCCTCCACTTT; cdr3_aa: CARREGQGNNSPLHF
v_call: TRBV19; clone_size: once; j_call: TRBJ2-5; d_call: -; cdr3_nt: TGTGCCAGTAGTGCGGCAGCTCAAGAGACCCAGTACTTC; cdr3_aa: CASSAAAQETQYF